Only a few counts were recorded for the clone carrying this T cell receptor (beta chain). The antigen is unknown. By 5'RACE template switching, TCR cDNA was produced, with a universal primer site and UMIs added in the process. TCRdb redid the calling of the 5' RACE reads with MiXCR, one entry per CDR3 protein. This sample has fewer than 100,000 distinct CDR3 sequences, with around 5.5% found just once. The data derive from a study of T cells after yellow fever vaccination. Study conclusions and caveats: Most clones from primary vaccination were detected again post-booster (approximately 96% CD4, around 88% CD8).

The V and J ends lost 2 bases and 5 bases respectively, with 12 bases between them. CDR3 size: 14 residues. The J gene is TRBJ2-5, the V gene TRBV12-3 or TRBV12-4; D might be TRBD2 (6 bases). Here the sequenced sample was CD8+ T cells sorted from PBMCs, taken 10 days after the yellow fever booster vaccination. This sequence originates from a man between 18 and 35 years old who received the YFV17D yellow fever vaccine. The CDR3 spells CASSLTRRGETQYF. The CDR3, as DNA: TGTGCCAGCAGTTTAACGAGGCGGGGCGAGACCCAGTACTTC.